This T cell receptor (beta chain) came from a study of cytomegalovirus exposure and HLA in healthy donors. General study points: The tendency of first-cohort TCR clusters to co-occur in the 130 or so validation repertoires was identified by a subsequent analysis. Specificity of three CMV-associated chains for CMV antigens was verified in vitro. The study put roughly 160 TCR beta chains on its list as cytomegalovirus-associated.

Trimming left V 3 bases short and J 0 bases short, with 16 bases between. The CDR3 consists of 16 residues. Germline V gene lookup returns CDR1 SGHDT and CDR2 YYEEEE. Sequencing used immunoSEQ multiplex PCR; TCRdb keeps in-frame clones, though not all of them. The sample has hundreds of thousands of clones; less than 90% are singletons. This clone was recorded a few times. Its antigen remains unidentified. The chain employs TRBV5-6 and TRBJ2-7; a weak D match, TRBD1 (6 bases). This clonotype was sampled from a woman aged 18 to 35 in good health and CMV-seronegative. What was sequenced was PBMCs. The CDR3 region is CASSSIIQGNSYEQYF. CDR3 DNA sequence: TGTGCCAGCAGCTCAATTATCCAGGGGAACTCCTACGAGCAGTACTTC.